This TCR beta chain was sequenced for a study of cytomegalovirus exposure and HLA in healthy donors. Broader study findings: Highly shared variants forming one cluster were likely a sequencing artifact. Both high specificity and high sensitivity reportedly marked the classifier's diagnosis of cytomegalovirus status. Researchers reported that three CMV-associated chains were confirmed in vitro as CMV antigen-specific. Later analysis suggested most CMV-associated TCR beta chains were HLA-restricted.

Details on this clone: Its antigen is not known.

A multiplex PCR was run with 60 Vbeta primers and 13 Jbeta primers. Method: immunoSEQ multiplex PCR; TCRdb's copy keeps in-frame clones and lacks some. The table shows 100,000 to 150,000 clones, with 80% occurring only once. This TCR was recovered from a man under 40 in good health and CMV-seronegative. The material sequenced was PBMCs.

Written as DNA, the CDR3 is TGTGCCAGCAGTTTCTCCCGGGGGGTAGGGAGCAATCAGCCCCAGCATTTT. Protein: CASSFSRGVGSNQPQHF. J is TRBJ1-5 and V is TRBV28; tentatively, D is TRBD1 (5 bases). The CDR3 is 17 residues long. Germline V CDR1 and CDR2: MDHEN, SYDVKM. V shed 3 bases and J shed 1 base, with 16 bases lying between them.